These T cell receptor beta chains were read from a single sample in a study of blood T cell repertoires in COVID-19. Sequencing used immunoSEQ multiplex PCR; TCRdb keeps in-frame clones, though not all of them. The sample yields a few hundred thousand clones, around 89% seen once. Sequences were obtained from PBMCs or T cells enriched from blood (not recorded which). All receptors come from a woman in her thirties who had recovered from COVID-19. Each CDR3 is given with its conserved first and last residue. A D gene is named only where the DNA matches it firmly.

d_gene: NA
v_gene: TRBV10-3
CDR3aa: CAIAGQNYNGYTF

d_gene: TRBD1
v_gene: TRBV19
CDR3aa: CASRVSGTGGIQPQHF

d_gene: NA
v_gene: TRBV28
CDR3aa: CASSFTGARSYNEQFF

d_gene: TRBD2
v_gene: TRBV28
CDR3aa: CASSLASGSPYEQYF

d_gene: NA
v_gene: TRBV5-1
CDR3aa: CASSLDREKLFF

d_gene: NA
v_gene: TRBV11-2
CDR3aa: CASSLDALSTDTQYF

d_gene: NA
v_gene: TRBV24-1
CDR3aa: CATSDPLQGGQETQYF

d_gene: NA
v_gene: TRBV2
CDR3aa: CASTGVSSYNSPLHF

d_gene: TRBD1
v_gene: TRBV11-2
CDR3aa: CASRPRDSYNEQFF

d_gene: NA
v_gene: TRBV7-7
CDR3aa: CASSRGFGEKLFF

d_gene: TRBD2
v_gene: TRBV9
CDR3aa: CASSGRTSGRLNEQFF

d_gene: NA
v_gene: TRBV4-3
CDR3aa: CASSQDVQRSYEQYF

d_gene: NA
v_gene: TRBV27
CDR3aa: CASSLKWRVAIRTHNEQFF

d_gene: TRBD2
v_gene: TRBV5-1
CDR3aa: CASSRRTSGRASDEQFF

d_gene: NA
v_gene: TRBV5-4
CDR3aa: CASRPGTSIGYTF

d_gene: NA
v_gene: TRBV5-1
CDR3aa: CASSFRARQGRNEQFF

d_gene: NA
v_gene: TRBV30
CDR3aa: CAWSVGVTEAFF

d_gene: NA
v_gene: TRBV4-3
CDR3aa: CASSQGGSNTDTQYF

d_gene: TRBD1
v_gene: TRBV28
CDR3aa: CASSLNRRDRGSSYEQYF

d_gene: NA
v_gene: TRBV10-3
CDR3aa: CAISEGANSGANVLTF

d_gene: NA
v_gene: TRBV28
CDR3aa: CASTQVNTEAFF

d_gene: NA
v_gene: TRBV28
CDR3aa: CASRQVGGTEAFF

d_gene: NA
v_gene: TRBV28
CDR3aa: CASSLPRVTGELFF

d_gene: TRBD1
v_gene: TRBV27
CDR3aa: CASSSTGGAWNGYTF

d_gene: TRBD2
v_gene: TRBV28
CDR3aa: CASSSGLAAGELFF

d_gene: NA
v_gene: TRBV4-2
CDR3aa: CASSQDSAVMGYNEQFF

d_gene: TRBD1
v_gene: TRBV6-5
CDR3aa: CASSRTGTGRTEAFF

d_gene: TRBD2
v_gene: TRBV7-6
CDR3aa: CASSLFGSGSVGTGELFF

d_gene: TRBD2
v_gene: TRBV7-2
CDR3aa: CASSLGLAGAQFF

d_gene: TRBD1
v_gene: TRBV7-9
CDR3aa: CASTQMDRGPTNEKLFF

d_gene: NA
v_gene: TRBV30
CDR3aa: CAWSPLHNEQFF

d_gene: NA
v_gene: TRBV27
CDR3aa: CASSLSAGRITEAFF

d_gene: TRBD1
v_gene: TRBV7-7
CDR3aa: CASTWTGVRRNTGELFF

d_gene: TRBD2
v_gene: TRBV7-9
CDR3aa: CASSYPGLATSPTDTQYF

d_gene: NA
v_gene: TRBV27
CDR3aa: CASGQPRSGSTDTQYF

d_gene: TRBD1
v_gene: TRBV2
CDR3aa: CANRQGGMNTEAFF

d_gene: TRBD1
v_gene: TRBV27
CDR3aa: CASSLTGVWNSPLHF

d_gene: TRBD2
v_gene: TRBV2
CDR3aa: CASCSGSNTGELFF

d_gene: TRBD2
v_gene: TRBV19
CDR3aa: CASSLKTSSGRYSTDTQYF

d_gene: NA
v_gene: TRBV14
CDR3aa: CASSQDRYNEQFF